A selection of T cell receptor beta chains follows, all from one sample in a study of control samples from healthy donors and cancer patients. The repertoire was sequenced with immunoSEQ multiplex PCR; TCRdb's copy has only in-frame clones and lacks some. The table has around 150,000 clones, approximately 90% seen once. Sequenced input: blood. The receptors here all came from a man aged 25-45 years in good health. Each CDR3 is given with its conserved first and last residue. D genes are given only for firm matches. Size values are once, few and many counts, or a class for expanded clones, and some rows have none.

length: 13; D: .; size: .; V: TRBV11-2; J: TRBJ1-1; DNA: TGTGCCAGCAGCTTGGGGTTGAACACTGAAGCTTTCTTT; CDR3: CASSLGLNTEAFF
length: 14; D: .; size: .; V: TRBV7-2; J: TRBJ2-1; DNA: TGTGCCAGCACCCCGATGAGCTCCTACAATGAGCAGTTCTTC; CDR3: CASTPMSSYNEQFF
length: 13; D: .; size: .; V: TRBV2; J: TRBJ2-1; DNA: TGTGCCAGCCTCCGGGAGAAGTCGGATGAGCAGTTCTTC; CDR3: CASLREKSDEQFF
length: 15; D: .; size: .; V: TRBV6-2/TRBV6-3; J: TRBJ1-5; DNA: TGTGCCAGCAGTTACAATACAGGGAATAATCAGCCCCAGCATTTT; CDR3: CASSYNTGNNQPQHF
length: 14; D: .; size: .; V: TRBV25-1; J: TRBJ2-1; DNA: TGTGCCAGCAATGGGGGAGCCACCTACAATGAGCAGTTCTTC; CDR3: CASNGGATYNEQFF
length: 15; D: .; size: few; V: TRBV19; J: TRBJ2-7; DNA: TGTGCCAGTAGTTCGGAACAGTGGAGCTCCTACGAGCAGTACTTC; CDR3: CASSSEQWSSYEQYF
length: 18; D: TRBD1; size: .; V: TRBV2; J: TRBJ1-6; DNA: TGTGCCAGCAGTGAAGGGTCGACAGGGATCACCTATAATTCACCCCTCCACTTT; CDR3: CASSEGSTGITYNSPLHF
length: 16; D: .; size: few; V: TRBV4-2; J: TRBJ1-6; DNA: TGTGCCAGCAGCCAAGATCAAGGGGAAGGGCATTCACCCCTCCACTTT; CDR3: CASSQDQGEGHSPLHF
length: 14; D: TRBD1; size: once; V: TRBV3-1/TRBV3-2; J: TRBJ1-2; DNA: TGTGCCAGCAGCCCTCGGACAGGGACGGGTGGCTACACCTTC; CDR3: CASSPRTGTGGYTF
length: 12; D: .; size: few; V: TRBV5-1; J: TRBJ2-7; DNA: TGCGCCAGCAGTTCGAGCTCCTACGAGCAGTACTTC; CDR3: CASSSSSYEQYF
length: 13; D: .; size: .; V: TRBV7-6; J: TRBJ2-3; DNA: TGTGCCAGCAGCCCCAGCGGGCAAGATACGCAGTATTTT; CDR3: CASSPSGQDTQYF
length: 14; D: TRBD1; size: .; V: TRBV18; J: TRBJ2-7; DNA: TGTGCCAGCTCACCTCGTGAGGGGGCTGGCGAGCAGTACTTC; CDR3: CASSPREGAGEQYF
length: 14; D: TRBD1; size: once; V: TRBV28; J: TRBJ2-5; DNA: TGTGCCAGCAGTTTACCCCAGGGGGCTGAGACCCAGTACTTC; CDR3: CASSLPQGAETQYF
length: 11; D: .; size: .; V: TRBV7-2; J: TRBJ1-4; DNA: TGTGCCAGCAGCCAAAATGAAAAACTGTTTTTT; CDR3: CASSQNEKLFF
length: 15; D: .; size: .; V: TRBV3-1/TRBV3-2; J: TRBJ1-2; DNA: TGTGCCAGCAGCCACGGCCCCCGGACTAACTATGGCTACACCTTC; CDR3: CASSHGPRTNYGYTF
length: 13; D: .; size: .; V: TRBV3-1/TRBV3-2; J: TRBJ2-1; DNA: TGTGCCAGCAGCCAATTGACGGCAGGTGAGCAGTTCTTC; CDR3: CASSQLTAGEQFF
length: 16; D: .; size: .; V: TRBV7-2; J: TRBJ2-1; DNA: TGTGCCAGCAGGGCGATTAGTGGGGGCGTCTACAATGAGCAGTTCTTC; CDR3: CASRAISGGVYNEQFF
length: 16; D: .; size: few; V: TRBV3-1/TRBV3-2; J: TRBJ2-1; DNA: TGTGCCAGCAGCCCGTCCCCGGGGCCCCCTTACAATGAGCAGTTCTTC; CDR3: CASSPSPGPPYNEQFF
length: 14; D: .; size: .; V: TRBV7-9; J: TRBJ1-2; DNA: TGTGCCAGCAGCTTAGCGATGAGGGTTGATGGCTACACCTTC; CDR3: CASSLAMRVDGYTF
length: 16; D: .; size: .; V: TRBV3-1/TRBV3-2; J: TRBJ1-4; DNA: TGTGCCAGCAGCCAAAAGATCCTCGGGGGGGACGAAAAACTGTTTTTT; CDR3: CASSQKILGGDEKLFF
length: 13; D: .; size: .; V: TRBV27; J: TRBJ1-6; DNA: TGTGCCAGCAGTTTATTCAAGCCTTCACCCCTCCACTTT; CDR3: CASSLFKPSPLHF
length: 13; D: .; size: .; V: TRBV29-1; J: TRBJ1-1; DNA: TGCAGCGTCTCCGGGACACAGAACACTGAAGCTTTCTTT; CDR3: CSVSGTQNTEAFF
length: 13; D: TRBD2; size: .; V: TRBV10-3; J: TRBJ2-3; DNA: TGTGTCGGCGAACTAGCGAACACAGATACGCAGTATTTT; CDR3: CVGELANTDTQYF
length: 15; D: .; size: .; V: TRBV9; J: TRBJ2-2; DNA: TGTGCCAGCAGCGTAGGAGGCGGGAACACCGGGGAGCTGTTTTTT; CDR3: CASSVGGGNTGELFF
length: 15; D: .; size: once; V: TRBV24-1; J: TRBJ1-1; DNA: TGTGCCACCAGTGATTTAATGGACTTGGGAGCTGAAGCTTTCTTT; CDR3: CATSDLMDLGAEAFF
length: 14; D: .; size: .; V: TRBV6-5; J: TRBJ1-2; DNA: TGTGCCAGCGGCTCTGGGGACGCTAACTATGGCTACACCTTC; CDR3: CASGSGDANYGYTF
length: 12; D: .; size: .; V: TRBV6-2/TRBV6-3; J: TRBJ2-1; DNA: TGTGCCAGCAGTTACGGATCCAATGAGCAGTTCTTC; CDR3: CASSYGSNEQFF
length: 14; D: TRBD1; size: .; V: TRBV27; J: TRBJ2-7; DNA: TGTGCCAGCAGTTTAGGGACAGCTAACTACGAGCAGTACTTC; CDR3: CASSLGTANYEQYF
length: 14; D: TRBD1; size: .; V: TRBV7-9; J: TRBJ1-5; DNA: TGTGCCAGCAGCCTGGACAGGCCAGGTCTAGCCCAGCATTTT; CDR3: CASSLDRPGLAQHF
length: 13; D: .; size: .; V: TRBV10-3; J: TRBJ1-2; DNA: TGTGCCACCGGCCCTGGACAGAACTATGGCTACACCTTC; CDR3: CATGPGQNYGYTF
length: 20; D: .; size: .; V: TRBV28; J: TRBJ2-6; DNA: TGTGCCAGCAGTTCCCGAGGCCCGGGGCCCCTGGGGAGGGGGGCCAACGTCCTGACTTTC; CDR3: CASSSRGPGPLGRGANVLTF
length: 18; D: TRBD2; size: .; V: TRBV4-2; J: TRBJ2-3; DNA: TGTGCCAGCAGCCAAGCACTAGCGGGAGGGCCTAGCACAGATACGCAGTATTTT; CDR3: CASSQALAGGPSTDTQYF
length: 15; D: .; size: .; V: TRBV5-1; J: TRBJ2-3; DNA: TGCGCCAGCAGCTTGGGAAGGGGGGGCACAGATACGCAGTATTTT; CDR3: CASSLGRGGTDTQYF
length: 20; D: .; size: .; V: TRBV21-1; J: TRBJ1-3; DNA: TGTGCCAGCAGCAAACCTGAACGGACACGCTCGCGATCCTCTGGAAACACCATATATTTT; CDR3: CASSKPERTRSRSSGNTIYF
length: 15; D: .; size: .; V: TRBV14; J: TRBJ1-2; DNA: TGTGCCAGCAGCCAAGGGGAAACCCCTTACTATGGCTACACCTTC; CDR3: CASSQGETPYYGYTF
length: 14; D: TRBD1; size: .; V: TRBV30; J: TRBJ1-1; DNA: TGTGCCTGGAGTGAGGACAGGGTCAGGTCTGAAGCTTTCTTT; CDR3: CAWSEDRVRSEAFF
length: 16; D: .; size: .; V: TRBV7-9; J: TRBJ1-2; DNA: TGTGCCAGCAGCTTAAAAGAGCCGGGTGGAGGCTATGGCTACACCTTC; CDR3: CASSLKEPGGGYGYTF
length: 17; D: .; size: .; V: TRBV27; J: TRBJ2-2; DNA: TGTGCCAGCATTTCTCCCTTCGGACGGGCGAACACCGGGGAGCTGTTTTTT; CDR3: CASISPFGRANTGELFF
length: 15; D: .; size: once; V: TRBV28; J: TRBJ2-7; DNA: TGTGCCAGCAGTCAAGAAGGGGTTTCAGTCTACGAGCAGTACTTC; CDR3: CASSQEGVSVYEQYF
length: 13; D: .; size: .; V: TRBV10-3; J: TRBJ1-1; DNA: TGTGCCATCAGCGCAGTCGAAAAGGGTGAAGCTTTCTTT; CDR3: CAISAVEKGEAFF
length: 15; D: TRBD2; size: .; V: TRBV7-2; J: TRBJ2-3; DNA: TGTGCCAGCAGCTTAGGCGGGAGGGCCACAGATACGCAGTATTTT; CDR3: CASSLGGRATDTQYF
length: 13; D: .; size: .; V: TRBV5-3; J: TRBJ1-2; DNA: TGTGCCAGAAGGCTGGGACTTTCCTATGGCTACACCTTC; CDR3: CARRLGLSYGYTF
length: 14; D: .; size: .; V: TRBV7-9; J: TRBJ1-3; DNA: TGTGCCAGCAGCTTCAGACTGGACGGAAACACCATATATTTT; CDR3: CASSFRLDGNTIYF
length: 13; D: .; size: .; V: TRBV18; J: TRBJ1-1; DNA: TGTGCCAGCTCACCCGACCGAGTCACTGAAGCTTTCTTT; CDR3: CASSPDRVTEAFF
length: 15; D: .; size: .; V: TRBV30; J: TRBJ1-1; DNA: TGTGCCTGGAGTCCGGGGGTCCTCCCGAACACTGAAGCTTTCTTT; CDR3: CAWSPGVLPNTEAFF
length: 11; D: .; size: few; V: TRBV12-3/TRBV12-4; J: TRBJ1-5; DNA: TGTGCCAGCAGTTTTGACCAGCCCCAGCATTTT; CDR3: CASSFDQPQHF
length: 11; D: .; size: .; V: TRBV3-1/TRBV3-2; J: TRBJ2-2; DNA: TGTGCCAGCAGGAGAACCGGGGAGCTGTTTTTT; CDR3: CASRRTGELFF
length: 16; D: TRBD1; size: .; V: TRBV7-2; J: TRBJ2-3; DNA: TGTGCCAGCAGCCCGACCCGGGACAGGGGCACAGATACGCAGTATTTT; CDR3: CASSPTRDRGTDTQYF
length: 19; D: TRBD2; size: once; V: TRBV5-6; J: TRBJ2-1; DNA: TGTGCCAGCAGCTTGACCGGGACTAGCGGAGTTAGCTCCTACAATGAGCAGTTCTTC; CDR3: CASSLTGTSGVSSYNEQFF
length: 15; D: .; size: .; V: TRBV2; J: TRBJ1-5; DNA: TGTGCCAGCAACCCCGAGGGGCGGAGCAATCAGCCCCAGCATTTT; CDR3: CASNPEGRSNQPQHF
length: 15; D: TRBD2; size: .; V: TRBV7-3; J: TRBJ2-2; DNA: TGTGCCAGCAGCTTTAGCGGGAGGGCGGTCGGGGAGCTGTTTTTT; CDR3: CASSFSGRAVGELFF
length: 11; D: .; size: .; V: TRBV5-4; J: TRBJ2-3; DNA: TGTGCCAGCGAGACGACAGATACGCAGTATTTT; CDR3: CASETTDTQYF